This T cell receptor (beta chain) was recorded in a study of blood T cell repertoires in COVID-19. Study as a whole: Both acute and convalescent COVID-19 samples were obtained from the United States, Italy and Spain. T cells, B-cell-depleted T cells, or PBMCs provided the cDNA or gDNA that served as material.

Original data processing: How many nucleated cells were present was estimated from reference gene primer amplification. The protocol was immunoSEQ multiplex PCR, while the TCRdb copy is restricted to in-frame clones and leaves out a portion. V and J calls and clone size are those listed in that table; D and trimming were worked out from the DNA. This repertoire shows 65,000 to 70,000 clones, around 80% found once; its top ten account for around 23%. The clonotype was recovered from a human donor in a cohort sampled during active COVID-19. Material for sequencing was peripheral blood.

The CDR3 sequence: CASTQGANTEAFF. The CDR3 region has the DNA TGCGCCAGCACGCAGGGGGCGAACACTGAAGCTTTCTTT. The chain carries TRBV10-1 and TRBJ1-1, with 8 nucleotides matching TRBD1. The germline CDR1 and CDR2 sequences are WNHNN and SYGVQD (reference sequence). V shed 7 bases, J shed 1 base, and the junction held 2 bases outside the gene matches. The CDR3 runs 13 residues.